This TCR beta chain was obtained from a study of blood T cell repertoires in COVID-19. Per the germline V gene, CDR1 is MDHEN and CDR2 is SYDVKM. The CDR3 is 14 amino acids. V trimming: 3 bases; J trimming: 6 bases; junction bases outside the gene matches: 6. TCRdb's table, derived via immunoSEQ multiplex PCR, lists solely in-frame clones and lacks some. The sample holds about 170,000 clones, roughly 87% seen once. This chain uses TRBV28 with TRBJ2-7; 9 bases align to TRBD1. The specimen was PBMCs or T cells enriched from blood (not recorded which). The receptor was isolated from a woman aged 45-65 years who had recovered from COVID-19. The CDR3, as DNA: TGTGCCAGCAGTTTTCCGGGACAGGGAACCGAGCAGTACTTC. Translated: CASSFPGQGTEQYF.